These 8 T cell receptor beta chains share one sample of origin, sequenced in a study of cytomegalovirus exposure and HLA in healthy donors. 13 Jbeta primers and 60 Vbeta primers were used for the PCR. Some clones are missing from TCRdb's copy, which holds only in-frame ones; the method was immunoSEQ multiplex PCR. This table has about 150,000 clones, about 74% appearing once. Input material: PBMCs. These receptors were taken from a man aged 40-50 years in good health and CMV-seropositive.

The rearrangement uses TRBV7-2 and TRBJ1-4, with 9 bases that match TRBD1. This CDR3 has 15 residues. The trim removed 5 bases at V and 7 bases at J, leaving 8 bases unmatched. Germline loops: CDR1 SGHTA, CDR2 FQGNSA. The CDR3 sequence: CASSNQQGAGEKLFF. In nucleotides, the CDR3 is TGTGCCAGCAGCAATCAACAGGGGGCAGGTGAAAAACTGTTTTTT.

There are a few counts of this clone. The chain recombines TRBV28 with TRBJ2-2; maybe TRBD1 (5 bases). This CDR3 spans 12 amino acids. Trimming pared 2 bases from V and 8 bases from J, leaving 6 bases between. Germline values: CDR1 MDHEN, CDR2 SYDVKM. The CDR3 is CASSLPGGELFF. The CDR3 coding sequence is TGTGCCAGCAGTTTACCAGGGGGGGAGCTGTTTTTT.

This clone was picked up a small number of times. The chain's CDR3 is CASSSLARTGTNEKLFF. In nucleotides, the CDR3 is TGTGCCAGCAGCTCCCTAGCACGGACAGGAACTAATGAAAAACTGTTTTTT. V gene TRBV9 combines with J gene TRBJ1-4; TRBD1 matches 7 bases. V lost 4 bases and J lost 1; bases outside the gene matches: 10. CDR1 SGDLS and CDR2 YYNGEE come from the germline V gene. CDR3 length: 17 amino acids.

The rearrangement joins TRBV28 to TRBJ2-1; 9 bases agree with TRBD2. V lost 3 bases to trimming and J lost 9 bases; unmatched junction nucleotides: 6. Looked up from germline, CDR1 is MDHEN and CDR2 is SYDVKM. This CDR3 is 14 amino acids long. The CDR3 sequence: CASSLRREGGEQFF. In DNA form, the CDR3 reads TGTGCCAGCAGTTTGCGGCGGGAGGGGGGTGAGCAGTTCTTC.

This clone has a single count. The CDR3 reads CASSLKGDLNSEQYF. CDR3 sequence (DNA): TGTGCCAGCAGTTTGAAGGGGGATCTGAACTCCGAGCAGTACTTC. The chain employs TRBV27 and TRBJ2-7, with D possibly TRBD1 on 6 matching bases. CDR3 length equals 15 residues. The germline V gene has CDR1 MNHEY and CDR2 SMNVEV (reference sequence). V dropped 3 bases and J dropped 6 bases, with 18 bases sitting between them.

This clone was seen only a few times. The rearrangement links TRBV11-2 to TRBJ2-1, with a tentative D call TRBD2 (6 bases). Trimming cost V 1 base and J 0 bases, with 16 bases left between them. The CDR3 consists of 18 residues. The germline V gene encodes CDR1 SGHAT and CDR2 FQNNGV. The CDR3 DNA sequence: TGTGCCAGCAGCTTAGGACGTAATAGCGGTAGCTCCTACAATGAGCAGTTCTTC. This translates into CASSLGRNSGSSYNEQFF.

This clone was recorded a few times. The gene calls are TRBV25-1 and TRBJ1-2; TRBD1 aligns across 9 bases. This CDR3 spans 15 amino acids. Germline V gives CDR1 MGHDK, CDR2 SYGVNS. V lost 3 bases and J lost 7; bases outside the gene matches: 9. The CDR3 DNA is TGTGCCAGCAGTGAGGGACAGGGAGGTTTCTTTGGCTACACCTTC. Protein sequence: CASSEGQGGFFGYTF.

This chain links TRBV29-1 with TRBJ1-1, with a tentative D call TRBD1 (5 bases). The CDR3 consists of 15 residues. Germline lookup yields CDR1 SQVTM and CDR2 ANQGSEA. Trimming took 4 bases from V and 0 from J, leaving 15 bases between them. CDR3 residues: CSVGGVLLMNTEAFF. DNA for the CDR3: TGCAGCGTTGGGGGGGTTCTTCTCATGAACACTGAAGCTTTCTTT.